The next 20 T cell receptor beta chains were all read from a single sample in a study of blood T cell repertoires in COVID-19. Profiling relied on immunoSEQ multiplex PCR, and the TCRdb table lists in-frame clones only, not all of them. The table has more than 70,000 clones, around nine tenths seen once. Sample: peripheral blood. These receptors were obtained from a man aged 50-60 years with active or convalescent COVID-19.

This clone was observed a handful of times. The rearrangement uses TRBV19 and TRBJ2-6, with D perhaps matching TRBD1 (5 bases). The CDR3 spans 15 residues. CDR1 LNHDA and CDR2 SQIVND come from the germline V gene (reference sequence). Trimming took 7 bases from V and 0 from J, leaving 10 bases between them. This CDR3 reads CASMRTGSGANVLTF. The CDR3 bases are TGTGCCAGTATGAGAACAGGCTCTGGGGCCAACGTCCTGACTTTC.

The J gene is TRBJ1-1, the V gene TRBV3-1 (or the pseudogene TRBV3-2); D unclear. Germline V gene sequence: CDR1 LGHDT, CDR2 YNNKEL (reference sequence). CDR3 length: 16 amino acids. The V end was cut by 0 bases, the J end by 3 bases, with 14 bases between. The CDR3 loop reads CASSQEGGGPDTEAFF. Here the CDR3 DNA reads TGTGCCAGCAGCCAAGAGGGTGGAGGTCCTGACACTGAAGCTTTCTTT.

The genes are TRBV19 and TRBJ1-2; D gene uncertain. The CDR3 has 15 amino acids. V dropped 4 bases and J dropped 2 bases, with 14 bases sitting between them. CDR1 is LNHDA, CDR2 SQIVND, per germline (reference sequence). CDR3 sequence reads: CASSNSQAANYGYTF. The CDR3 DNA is TGTGCCAGTAGTAATTCGCAGGCTGCCAACTATGGCTACACCTTC.

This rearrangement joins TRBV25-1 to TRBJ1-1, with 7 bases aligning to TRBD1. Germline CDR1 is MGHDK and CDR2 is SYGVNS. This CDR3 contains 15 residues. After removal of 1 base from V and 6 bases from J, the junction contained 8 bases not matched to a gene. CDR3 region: CASSEWGQRRSEAFF. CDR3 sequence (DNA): TGTGCCAGCAGTGAATGGGGACAGCGAAGGTCTGAAGCTTTCTTT.

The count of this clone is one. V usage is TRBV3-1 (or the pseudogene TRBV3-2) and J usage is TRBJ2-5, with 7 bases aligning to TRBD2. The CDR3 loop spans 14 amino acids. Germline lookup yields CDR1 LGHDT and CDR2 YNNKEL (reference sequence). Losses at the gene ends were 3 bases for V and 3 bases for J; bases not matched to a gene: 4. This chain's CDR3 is CASSQGGREETQYF. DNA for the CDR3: TGTGCCAGCAGCCAGGGAGGGAGGGAAGAGACCCAGTACTTC.

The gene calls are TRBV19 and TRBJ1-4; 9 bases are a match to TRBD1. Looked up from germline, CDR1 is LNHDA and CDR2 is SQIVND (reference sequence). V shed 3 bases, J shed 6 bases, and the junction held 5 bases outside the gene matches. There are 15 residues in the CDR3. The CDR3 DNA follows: TGTGCCAGTAGTATCATCTGGACAGGGGATGAAAAACTGTTTTTT. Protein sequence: CASSIIWTGDEKLFF.

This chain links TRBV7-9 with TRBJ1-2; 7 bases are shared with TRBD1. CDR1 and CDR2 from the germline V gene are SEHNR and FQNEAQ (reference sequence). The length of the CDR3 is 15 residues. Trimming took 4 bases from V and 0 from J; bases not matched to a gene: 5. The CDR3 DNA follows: TGTGCCAGCAGCTCCAGGGACAGCCCTAACTATGGCTACACCTTC. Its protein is CASSSRDSPNYGYTF.

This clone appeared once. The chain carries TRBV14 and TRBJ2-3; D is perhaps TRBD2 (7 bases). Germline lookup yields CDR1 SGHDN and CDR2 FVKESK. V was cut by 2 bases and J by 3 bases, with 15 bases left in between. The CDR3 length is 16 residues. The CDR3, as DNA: TGTGCCAGCAGCCAATTGGGGGGGCCCCAGACAGATACGCAGTATTTT. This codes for CASSQLGGPQTDTQYF.

The CDR3 region is CASSLPTSGVQRKTQYF. The CDR3 DNA reads as TGTGCCAGCAGCCTACCGACTAGCGGGGTCCAAAGGAAGACCCAGTACTTC. The rearrangement joins TRBV3-1 (or the pseudogene TRBV3-2) to TRBJ2-5, with TRBD2 matching over 11 bases. Germline V gene sequence: CDR1 LGHDT, CDR2 YNNKEL (reference sequence). The CDR3 has 17 residues. J gave up 6 bases and V 4 bases, and 13 bases lay outside the gene matches.

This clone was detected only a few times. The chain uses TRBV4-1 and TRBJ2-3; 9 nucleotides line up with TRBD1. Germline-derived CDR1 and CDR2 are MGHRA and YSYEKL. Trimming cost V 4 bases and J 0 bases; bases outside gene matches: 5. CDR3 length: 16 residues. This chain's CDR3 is CASSLRDRASTDTQYF. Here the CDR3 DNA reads TGCGCCAGCAGCCTACGGGACAGGGCAAGCACAGATACGCAGTATTTT.

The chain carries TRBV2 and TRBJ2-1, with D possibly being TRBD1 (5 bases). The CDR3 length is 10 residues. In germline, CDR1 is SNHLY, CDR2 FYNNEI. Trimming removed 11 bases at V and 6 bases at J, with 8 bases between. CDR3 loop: CAQQGNEQFF. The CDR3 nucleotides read TGTGCCCAGCAGGGCAATGAGCAGTTCTTC.

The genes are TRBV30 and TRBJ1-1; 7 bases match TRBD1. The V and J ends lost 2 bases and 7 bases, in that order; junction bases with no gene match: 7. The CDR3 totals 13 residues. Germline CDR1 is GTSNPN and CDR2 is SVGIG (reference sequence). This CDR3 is CAWSRGGSGEAFF. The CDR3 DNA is TGTGCCTGGAGTCGAGGGGGCTCGGGTGAAGCTTTCTTT.

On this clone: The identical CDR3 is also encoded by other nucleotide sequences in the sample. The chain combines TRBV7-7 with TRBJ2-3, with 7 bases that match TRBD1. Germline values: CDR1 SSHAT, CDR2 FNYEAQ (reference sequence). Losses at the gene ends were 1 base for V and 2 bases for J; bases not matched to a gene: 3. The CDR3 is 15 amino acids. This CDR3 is CASSLGTGATDTQYF. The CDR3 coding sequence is TGTGCCAGCAGCTTAGGGACAGGAGCCACAGATACGCAGTATTTT.

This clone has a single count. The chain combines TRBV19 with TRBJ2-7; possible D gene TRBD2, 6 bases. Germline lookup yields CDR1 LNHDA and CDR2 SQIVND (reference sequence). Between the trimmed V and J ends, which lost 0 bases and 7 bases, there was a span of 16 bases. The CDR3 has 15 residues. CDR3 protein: CASSIDHSGDREQYF. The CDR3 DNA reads TGTGCCAGTAGTATAGATCACTCGGGGGATCGGGAGCAGTACTTC.

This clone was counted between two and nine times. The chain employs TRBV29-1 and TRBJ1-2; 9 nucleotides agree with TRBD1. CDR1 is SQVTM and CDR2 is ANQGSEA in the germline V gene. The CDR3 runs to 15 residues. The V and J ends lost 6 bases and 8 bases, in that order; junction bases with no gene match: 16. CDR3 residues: CSVLPPVQGAGGYTF. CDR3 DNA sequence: TGCAGCGTCCTCCCTCCAGTACAGGGGGCTGGCGGCTACACCTTC.

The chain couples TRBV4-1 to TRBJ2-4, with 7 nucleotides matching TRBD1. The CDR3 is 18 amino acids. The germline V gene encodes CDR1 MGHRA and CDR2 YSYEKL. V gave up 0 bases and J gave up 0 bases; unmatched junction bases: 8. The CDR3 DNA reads TGCGCCAGCAGCCAAGAAGGGGGCGGAAGTGTAGCCAAAAACATTCAGTACTTC. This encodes CASSQEGGGSVAKNIQYF.

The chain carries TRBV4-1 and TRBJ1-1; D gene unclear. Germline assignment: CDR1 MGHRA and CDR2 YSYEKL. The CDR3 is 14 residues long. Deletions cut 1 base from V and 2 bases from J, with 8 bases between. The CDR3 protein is CASSQGLRNTEAFF. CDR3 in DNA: TGCGCCAGCAGCCAAGGTCTAAGAAACACTGAAGCTTTCTTT.

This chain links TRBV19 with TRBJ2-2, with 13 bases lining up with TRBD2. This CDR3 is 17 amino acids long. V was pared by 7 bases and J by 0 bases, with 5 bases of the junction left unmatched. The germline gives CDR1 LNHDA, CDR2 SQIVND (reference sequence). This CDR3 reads CASMTSGGLANTGELFF. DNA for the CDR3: TGTGCCAGTATGACTAGCGGGGGGCTCGCGAACACCGGGGAGCTGTTTTTT.

The CDR3, as DNA: TGTGCCAGCAGCGTAGAACTAGCCAACTCCAATGAGCAGTTCTTC. This translates into CASSVELANSNEQFF. The rearrangement links TRBV9 to TRBJ2-1, with D perhaps TRBD2 (6 bases). V was cut by 0 bases and J by 6 bases, with 13 bases left in between. This CDR3 is 15 amino acids long. Germline V gives CDR1 SGDLS, CDR2 YYNGEE.

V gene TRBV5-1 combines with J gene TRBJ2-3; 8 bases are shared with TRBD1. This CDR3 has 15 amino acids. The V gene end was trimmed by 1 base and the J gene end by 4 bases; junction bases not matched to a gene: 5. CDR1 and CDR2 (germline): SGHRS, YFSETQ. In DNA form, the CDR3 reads TGCGCCAGCAGCTTGAGGGGACAGGAGGCAGATACGCAGTATTTT. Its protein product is CASSLRGQEADTQYF.